This passage covers 5 T cell receptor beta chains from one sample sequenced in a study of CD4 T cells in relation to SARS-CoV-2 and coronaviruses. The antigens these receptors bind are not known. The unexposed donors gave CD4+ T cells in about 2010-2019, prior to COVID-19. The cells were cultured for around ten days before CD4+ T cells were isolated. The assay was immunoSEQ multiplex PCR, and TCRdb's table has in-frame clones only and misses some. The data show more than 25,000 clones, roughly 70% seen once. Input material: CD4+ T cells from PBMCs, cultured in vitro. The receptors were gathered from a human donor in good health.

The rearrangement joins TRBV18 to TRBJ1-4; the D gene is possibly TRBD1 (6 bases). Trimming removed 0 bases at V and 4 bases at J, with 9 bases between. The CDR3 is made up of 15 amino acids. Germline values: CDR1 KGHSH, CDR2 LQKENI. CDR3 DNA: TGTGCCAGCTCACCACCCCAGGGGAGTAATGAAAAACTGTTTTTT. Its protein product is CASSPPQGSNEKLFF.

The chain has TRBV5-1 and TRBJ2-5; TRBD2 matches 16 bases. Trimming took 5 bases from V and 5 from J; bases not matched to a gene: 9. CDR3 length: 17 amino acids. Germline V CDR1 and CDR2: SGHRS, YFSETQ. The CDR3 sequence: CASRPGTSGGAVETQYF. The CDR3 DNA sequence: TGCGCCAGCAGGCCCGGGACTAGCGGGGGGGCTGTGGAGACCCAGTACTTC.

The V gene is TRBV29-1, the J gene TRBJ2-3; D not certain. This CDR3 contains 12 residues. Germline V lookup: CDR1 SQVTM, CDR2 ANQGSEA. The V and J ends lost 1 base and 9 bases respectively, with 11 bases between them. The CDR3 sequence: CSVEGSAKTQYF. The CDR3 bases are TGCAGCGTTGAAGGGTCCGCCAAGACGCAGTATTTT.

The genes are TRBV5-1 and TRBJ1-1, with D perhaps TRBD1 (6 bases). The V end was cut by 3 bases, the J end by 5 bases, with 14 bases between. The CDR3 loop spans 14 amino acids. Per germline, CDR1 SGHRS and CDR2 YFSETQ. CDR3: CASSYGTSETEAFF. CDR3 bases: TGCGCCAGCAGCTATGGGACAAGTGAAACTGAAGCTTTCTTT.

This clone came up a few times. The genes are TRBV19 and TRBJ2-3; 7 nucleotides align to TRBD2. Losses at the gene ends were 11 bases for V and 6 bases for J; bases not matched to a gene: 8. The CDR3 has 12 amino acids. The germline V gene encodes CDR1 LNHDA and CDR2 SQIVND (reference sequence). CDR3 protein: CASWDYIDTQYF. The CDR3 nucleotides are TGTGCCTCCTGGGACTACATCGATACGCAGTATTTT.